Below are 8 T cell receptor beta chains sequenced from a single sample in a study of control samples from healthy donors and cancer patients. This table comes from immunoSEQ multiplex PCR, and its TCRdb copy is limited to in-frame clones, with some not included. Of around 100,000 clones listed, approximately 90% are singletons. Sequencing was done on a sample of PBMCs. All receptors derive from a man in his sixties with lung cancer.

The V and J genes are TRBV5-1 and TRBJ2-5; D remains ambiguous. The CDR3 runs 14 residues. Germline CDR1 and CDR2: SGHRS and YFSETQ. Trimming stripped 6 bases from V and 1 base from J, with 13 bases between. The CDR3 nucleotides are TGCGCCAGCATGTTCGGAGACCCCCAAGAGACCCAGTACTTC. Protein product: CASMFGDPQETQYF.

This chain uses TRBV11-3 with TRBJ2-1; the D is unclear. The germline V gene encodes CDR1 SGHNT and CDR2 YENEEA. The CDR3 has 14 amino acids. The ends were cut back, 5 bases at V and 5 bases at J, with 13 bases in the middle. The CDR3 nucleotides read TGTGCCAGCAGCCCCGCCCGGAGCAACAATGAGCAGTTCTTC. Protein product: CASSPARSNNEQFF.

This sequence joins TRBV4-1 and TRBJ2-4; no reliable D call. Germline CDR1 reads MGHRA; CDR2 reads YSYEKL. The CDR3 spans 16 residues. V dropped 1 base and J dropped 0 bases, with 10 bases sitting between them. The chain's CDR3 is CASSQGLQIAKNIQYF. The CDR3 DNA sequence: TGCGCCAGCAGCCAAGGTTTACAGATAGCCAAAAACATTCAGTACTTC.

This chain connects TRBV7-9 to TRBJ2-3; TRBD2 agrees at 9 bases. The junction had 10 bases not matched to a gene; V was cut back by 6 bases and J by 0 bases. The germline gives CDR1 SEHNR, CDR2 FQNEAQ (reference sequence). The CDR3 runs to 17 residues. CDR3 bases: TGTGCCAGCAGGCGCGGGGGGGGAACCTTTAGCACAGATACGCAGTATTTT. It yields the protein CASRRGGGTFSTDTQYF. Together with reference TRBV7-9 and TRBJ2-3, the CDR3 gives the full variable domain: DTGVSQNPRHKITKRGQNVTFRCDPISEHNRLYWYRQTLGQGPEFLTYFQNEAQLEKSRLLSDRFSAERPKGSFSTLEIQRTEQGDSAMYLCASRRGGGTFSTDTQYFGPGTRLTVL.

The V and J genes are TRBV3-1 (or the pseudogene TRBV3-2) and TRBJ2-4; D not certain. The CDR3 sequence is 15 residues long. Trimming pared 5 bases from V and 0 bases from J, leaving 11 bases between. Germline loops: CDR1 LGHDT, CDR2 YNNKEL (reference sequence). The CDR3 nucleotides are TGTGCCAGCAGCTTTAGCTTACTAGCCAAAAACATTCAGTACTTC. It codes for CASSFSLLAKNIQYF.

The CDR3 bases are TGTGCCAGTAGCCCTACCTATACCATGCCCCTCAATCAGCCCCAGCATTTT. As protein: CASSPTYTMPLNQPQHF. This chain links TRBV19 with TRBJ1-5; D unresolved. Trimming shortened V by 6 bases and J by 3 bases, and 21 bases separated the two germline ends. The length of the CDR3 is 17 residues. The V gene's germline CDR1 is LNHDA and CDR2 SQIVND (reference sequence).

The V and J genes are TRBV11-3 and TRBJ2-5, with D possibly matching TRBD1 (6 bases). Trimming cost V 1 base and J 2 bases, with 17 bases left between them. Germline-derived CDR1 and CDR2 are SGHNT and YENEEA. CDR3 length: 17 residues. CDR3 sequence (DNA): TGTGCCAGCAGCTTAGGGACAGTTGCTTCAATTCAAGAGACCCAGTACTTC. It is translated as CASSLGTVASIQETQYF.

This clone appeared once. The chain combines TRBV29-1 with TRBJ1-5; tentatively, D is TRBD1 (6 bases). V was trimmed by 3 bases and J by 7 bases, leaving 16 bases between them. From germline, CDR1 is SQVTM and CDR2 ANQGSEA. The CDR3 totals 14 residues. The CDR3 DNA sequence: TGCAGCGTTGAGGTTGGTGGGGGCGGGCAGCCCCAGCATTTT. Translated: CSVEVGGGGQPQHF.